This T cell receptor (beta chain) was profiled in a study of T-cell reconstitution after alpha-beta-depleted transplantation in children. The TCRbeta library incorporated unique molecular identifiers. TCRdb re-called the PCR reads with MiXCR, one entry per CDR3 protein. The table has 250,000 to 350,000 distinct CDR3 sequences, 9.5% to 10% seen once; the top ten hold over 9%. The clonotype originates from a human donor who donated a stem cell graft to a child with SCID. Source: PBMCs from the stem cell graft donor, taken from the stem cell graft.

The CDR3 nucleotides are TGCGCCAGCATTCTCACAGATACGCAGTATTTT. Residues: CASILTDTQYF. The gene calls are TRBV10-2 and TRBJ2-3; D is unresolved. Germline CDR1 WSHSY, CDR2 SAAADI. This CDR3 contains 11 residues. V was pared by 7 bases and J by 2 bases, with 4 bases between.